The 30 T cell receptor beta chains presented below share a single source sample, sequenced in a study of T cell repertoires in cytomegalovirus infection. Each CDR3 protein is one row after TCRdb ran MiXCR on the reads. Among over 120,000 distinct CDR3 sequences listed, 25% to 35% were seen once. These TCRs' antigens remain unknown. Sequenced material: CD8+ T cells from cultured PBMCs, taken from culture after CMV antigen stimulation. The receptors originated from a human donor in good health (CMV status not recorded). Some clones in this sample may be carry-over from other donors' samples.

This rearrangement joins TRBV12-3 or TRBV12-4 to TRBJ1-3, with a possible D match to TRBD1 (5 bases). Trimming pared 2 bases from V and 0 bases from J, leaving 11 bases between. This CDR3 has 16 amino acids. Written as DNA, the CDR3 is TGTGCCAGCAGTTTATGGTCGGACAACTCTGGAAACACCATATATTTT. It encodes CASSLWSDNSGNTIYF.

CDR3 residues: CASSLRAAQAYSTDTQYF. The CDR3 coding sequence is TGTGCCAGCAGCCTCCGTGCCGCCCAGGCTTATAGCACAGATACGCAGTATTTT. The rearrangement joins TRBV5-6 to TRBJ2-3; D unclear. V dropped 4 bases and J dropped 0 bases, with 21 bases sitting between them. CDR3 length: 18 amino acids. Germline CDR1 and CDR2: SGHDT and YYEEEE.

This clonotype was detected a few times. The J gene is TRBJ2-2, the V gene TRBV19, with no clear D. Germline V gene sequence: CDR1 LNHDA, CDR2 SQIVND (reference sequence). V gave up 3 bases and J gave up 1 base, with 9 bases separating them. The CDR3 is 15 residues long. The DNA for the CDR3 is TGTGCCAGTAGTATGAGCCAGTTGAACACCGGGGAGCTGTTTTTT. Its protein product is CASSMSQLNTGELFF. Variable domain in full (rest from reference TRBV19 and TRBJ2-2): DGGITQSPKYLFRKEGQNVTLSCEQNLNHDAMYWYRQDPGQGLRLIYYSQIVNDFQKGDIAEGYSVSREKKESFPLTVTSAQKNPTAFYLCASSMSQLNTGELFFGEGSRLTVL.

This clonotype has just a few counts. The V call is TRBV12-3 or TRBV12-4, the J call TRBJ1-5; the D is unclear. The length of the CDR3 is 14 residues. V lost 0 bases and J 5 bases, leaving 8 bases between the germline ends. The CDR3 spells CASSLADGYQPQHF. The CDR3 nucleotides read TGTGCCAGCAGTTTAGCGGACGGATATCAGCCCCAGCATTTT.

This clonotype was picked up a small number of times. The chain joins TRBV6-2 or TRBV6-3 to TRBJ2-7; 10 bases agree with TRBD1. V lost 0 bases to trimming and J lost 7 bases; unmatched junction nucleotides: 9. Germline assignment: CDR1 MNHEY and CDR2 SVGEGT. The CDR3 covers 16 residues. CDR3 sequence reads: CASSYSPGQGDYEQYF. The CDR3 DNA reads TGTGCCAGCAGTTACTCGCCCGGACAGGGGGACTATGAGCAGTACTTC.

This clonotype has ten or more counts. The chain has TRBV7-6 and TRBJ2-5; D may be TRBD2 (6 bases). CDR3 length: 12 amino acids. Trimming shortened V by 5 bases and J by 5 bases, and 9 bases separated the two germline ends. The germline V gene encodes CDR1 SGHVS and CDR2 FNYEAQ. CDR3 coding DNA: TGTGCCAGCAGCGGCCGGGGGGAGACCCAGTACTTC. It encodes CASSGRGETQYF.

This clonotype was counted between two and nine times. The chain recombines TRBV6-1 with TRBJ1-3; D gene uncertain. Trimming removed 8 bases from V and 0 bases from J, with 5 bases in between. The germline V gene has CDR1 MNHNS and CDR2 SASEGT. The CDR3 runs to 12 residues. CDR3 nucleotides: TGTGCCAGCGCGGGCTCTGGAAACACCATATATTTT. This codes for CASAGSGNTIYF.

The V gene is TRBV2, the J gene TRBJ2-7; D remains unclear. The germline V gene encodes CDR1 SNHLY and CDR2 FYNNEI. CDR3 length: 14 residues. The V end lost 7 bases, the J end lost 0 bases, and 13 bases lay between the germline ends. The CDR3 is CASKSGPSSYEQYF. CDR3 nucleotides: TGTGCCAGCAAGTCCGGGCCAAGCTCCTACGAGCAGTACTTC.

The rearrangement links TRBV7-9 to TRBJ2-5; D is undetermined. V lost 3 bases and J 3 bases, leaving 14 bases between the germline ends. Germline V lookup: CDR1 SEHNR, CDR2 FQNEAQ (reference sequence). The CDR3 extends over 15 amino acids. CDR3 nucleotides: TGTGCCAGCAGCTTTATGGGCAGTCCGAAAGAGACCCAGTACTTC. It is translated as CASSFMGSPKETQYF.

There are a few counts of this clonotype. The chain couples TRBV27 to TRBJ2-1; 7 bases fit TRBD1. Germline V gene lookup returns CDR1 MNHEY and CDR2 SMNVEV (reference sequence). The CDR3 is 12 amino acids. V lost 5 bases, J lost 7 bases, and 2 bases stayed unmatched. The CDR3, as DNA: TGTGCCAGCAGTATGACAGGGAATGAGCAGTTCTTC. Translating it yields CASSMTGNEQFF.

The CDR3: CASSYSKGPGGSYNSPLHF. DNA for the CDR3: TGTGCCAGCAGTTACTCGAAAGGCCCGGGGGGGTCCTATAATTCACCCCTCCACTTT. V is TRBV6-6 and J is TRBJ1-6; the D gene is possibly TRBD1 (5 bases). CDR1 and CDR2 (germline): MNHNY, SVGAGI (reference sequence). V was clipped by 0 bases and J by 1 base, with 16 bases between them. The CDR3 spans 19 residues.

The table lists this clonotype with many counts. The J gene is TRBJ2-2, the V gene TRBV24-1, with D maybe TRBD2 (6 bases). The CDR3 has 15 amino acids. V dropped 9 bases and J dropped 0 bases, with 13 bases sitting between them. The germline V gene encodes CDR1 KGHDR and CDR2 SFDVKD. The CDR3: CATGRGTSNTGELFF. The CDR3 DNA is TGTGCCACCGGACGCGGGACGTCGAACACCGGGGAGCTGTTTTTT.

This clonotype was detected a few times. The rearrangement links TRBV6-6 to TRBJ2-2, with D tentatively TRBD2 (5 bases). The CDR3 is 16 residues long. Trimming removed 9 bases from V and 5 bases from J, with 22 bases in between. Germline CDR1 is MNHNY and CDR2 is SVGAGI (reference sequence). The CDR3 spells CASVTAAGVGTGELFF. The CDR3 region has the DNA TGTGCCAGTGTTACGGCGGCCGGGGTTGGGACCGGGGAGCTGTTTTTT.

The J gene is TRBJ2-1, the V gene TRBV20-1; unclear D gene. The CDR3 is made up of 13 amino acids. Germline V gene lookup returns CDR1 DFQATT and CDR2 SNEGSKA (reference sequence). V dropped 1 base and J dropped 9 bases, with 13 bases sitting between them. CDR3 sequence (DNA): TGCAGTGCTAGAGGCCTTGTAGATAGTGAGCAGTTCTTC. This encodes CSARGLVDSEQFF.

The rearrangement uses TRBV10-3 and TRBJ2-6; D tentatively fits TRBD1 or TRBD2 (6 bases each). Trimming cost V 3 bases and J 4 bases, with 13 bases left between them. The CDR3 length is 16 residues. CDR1 is ENHRY and CDR2 is SYGVKD in the germline V gene. CDR3 region: CAISEGGGLGANVLTF. DNA for the CDR3: TGTGCCATCAGTGAAGGTGGGGGGCTGGGGGCCAACGTCCTGACTTTC.

This clonotype was seen only once. The chain carries TRBV11-2 and TRBJ2-1, with D possibly being TRBD2 (6 bases). Trimming shortened V by 4 bases and J by 8 bases, and 18 bases separated the two germline ends. Per germline, CDR1 SGHAT and CDR2 FQNNGV. The CDR3 covers 15 residues. CDR3 DNA: TGTGCCAGCAGCTCGGGGTGGGGAGGTGAGGATGAGCAGTTCTTC. Its translation is CASSSGWGGEDEQFF.

The chain recombines TRBV7-9 with TRBJ2-2, with D maybe TRBD1 (6 bases). The CDR3 contains 14 residues. The V end lost 5 bases, the J end lost 0 bases, and 7 bases lay between the germline ends. CDR1 and CDR2 (germline): SEHNR, FQNEAQ (reference sequence). The CDR3 here is CASSAGANTGELFF. Written as DNA, the CDR3 is TGTGCCAGCAGCGCAGGGGCGAACACCGGGGAGCTGTTTTTT. Full variable domain (remainder filled in from reference TRBV7-9 and TRBJ2-2): DTGVSQNPRHKITKRGQNVTFRCDPISEHNRLYWYRQTLGQGPEFLTYFQNEAQLEKSRLLSDRFSAERPKGSFSTLEIQRTEQGDSAMYLCASSAGANTGELFFGEGSRLTVL.

The chain employs TRBV27 and TRBJ2-1, with 7 bases fitting TRBD1. The CDR3 is made up of 15 amino acids. Losses at the gene ends were 1 base for V and 6 bases for J; bases not matched to a gene: 6. The germline V gene encodes CDR1 MNHEY and CDR2 SMNVEV (reference sequence). The CDR3 reads CASSLLQGTTNEQFF. As DNA, the CDR3 is TGTGCCAGCAGTTTATTACAGGGGACCACCAATGAGCAGTTCTTC.

This chain joins TRBV19 and TRBJ2-1; 7 nucleotides line up with TRBD1. J lost 0 bases, V lost 4 bases, and 3 bases had no gene match. CDR1 is LNHDA and CDR2 is SQIVND in the germline V gene (reference sequence). This CDR3 has 15 amino acids. The CDR3 nucleotides read TGTGCCAGTAGTACGACAGGGAGCTCCTACAATGAGCAGTTCTTC. It specifies CASSTTGSSYNEQFF.

V gene TRBV27 combines with J gene TRBJ2-1; D is possibly TRBD1 (5 bases). Germline loops: CDR1 MNHEY, CDR2 SMNVEV (reference sequence). The CDR3 is made up of 15 amino acids. V was shortened by 5 bases and J by 4 bases, with 15 bases between the two germline ends. The CDR3 is CASSKSETAYNEQFF. CDR3 nucleotide sequence: TGTGCCAGCAGTAAATCCGAGACAGCTTACAATGAGCAGTTCTTC.

This clonotype showed up many times. This chain connects TRBV7-8 to TRBJ1-4; no clear D gene. Germline V gene lookup returns CDR1 SGHVS and CDR2 FQNEAQ. The V gene lost 5 bases and the J gene lost 6 bases, with 4 bases spanning the gap. The CDR3 totals 11 residues. As DNA, the CDR3 is TGTGCCAGCAGCCTGGATGAAAAACTGTTTTTT. It translates to CASSLDEKLFF.

This rearrangement joins TRBV3-1 to TRBJ2-3; 8 positions match TRBD2. Germline CDR1 reads LGHDT; CDR2 reads YNNKEL (reference sequence). Trimming cost V 1 base and J 2 bases; bases outside gene matches: 5. The CDR3 is 16 amino acids. Here the CDR3 reads CASSQVIAGPTDTQYF. The DNA of the CDR3 is TGTGCCAGCAGCCAAGTGATAGCGGGACCCACAGATACGCAGTATTTT.

V and J are TRBV7-9 and TRBJ2-5, with 7 bases identical to TRBD2. Germline CDR1 and CDR2: SEHNR and FQNEAQ (reference sequence). V dropped 5 bases and J dropped 1; count of bases not matched to a gene: 1. CDR3 length: 13 residues. The CDR3 loop reads CASSRGGQETQYF. DNA of the CDR3: TGTGCCAGCAGCCGCGGGGGCCAAGAGACCCAGTACTTC.

In DNA form, the CDR3 reads TGTGCCAGCAGCCCCGGCGGGACAGCGTACGAGCAGTACTTC. Translated, it gives CASSPGGTAYEQYF. The rearrangement uses TRBV9 and TRBJ2-7, with D tentatively TRBD1 (7 bases). Germline CDR1 and CDR2: SGDLS and YYNGEE. Trimming took off 4 bases at V and 4 bases at J, with 15 bases between the two ends. The CDR3 contains 14 residues.

The chain uses TRBV9 and TRBJ2-1; a weak D match, TRBD2 (5 bases). Looked up from germline, CDR1 is SGDLS and CDR2 is YYNGEE. The CDR3 extends over 15 amino acids. V dropped 3 bases and J dropped 0 bases, with 10 bases sitting between them. The CDR3 nucleotides are TGTGCCAGCAGCGCCGGACTGTACTCCTACAATGAGCAGTTCTTC. Protein: CASSAGLYSYNEQFF. The complete variable domain, with remaining parts taken from reference TRBV9 and TRBJ2-1, reads DSGVTQTPKHLITATGQRVTLRCSPRSGDLSVYWYQQSLDQGLQFLIQYYNGEERAKGNILERFSAQQFPDLHSELNLSSLELGDSALYFCASSAGLYSYNEQFFGPGTRLTVL.

This rearrangement joins TRBV6-2 or TRBV6-3 to TRBJ1-1; 7 positions agree with TRBD1. Germline CDR1 reads MNHEY; CDR2 reads SVGEGT. After removal of 2 bases from V and 0 bases from J, the junction contained 6 bases not matched to a gene. The CDR3 is 16 amino acids. The DNA for the CDR3 is TGTGCCAGCAGTTACATTCAGGGGGAGGTGAACACTGAAGCTTTCTTT. This translates into CASSYIQGEVNTEAFF.

The chain has TRBV18 and TRBJ1-2; D may be TRBD1 (6 bases). This CDR3 comprises 18 residues. Germline lookup yields CDR1 KGHSH and CDR2 LQKENI. V lost 2 bases and J lost 5, with 24 bases in between. This CDR3 is CASSPCTGTQKPRYGYTF. The CDR3, as DNA: TGTGCCAGCTCACCATGTACAGGGACCCAGAAGCCCCGTTATGGCTACACCTTC.

This clonotype was observed many times. This chain links TRBV2 with TRBJ2-3; 14 bases agree with TRBD2. Germline CDR1 is SNHLY and CDR2 is FYNNEI. V shed 4 bases, J shed 4 bases, and the junction held 4 bases outside the gene matches. The CDR3 is 16 amino acids. The CDR3 nucleotides read TGTGCCAGCAGTGTGACTAGCGGGGGGGCCGCAGATACGCAGTATTTT. Translating gives CASSVTSGGAADTQYF.

V usage is TRBV4-1 and J usage is TRBJ2-1; the D gene is possibly TRBD2 (5 bases). The CDR3 spans 13 residues. V was shortened by 1 base and J by 8 bases, with 9 bases between the two germline ends. CDR1 is MGHRA and CDR2 is YSYEKL in the germline V gene. The CDR3 sequence is CASSQGSGYEQFF. The CDR3 coding sequence is TGCGCCAGCAGCCAAGGTTCGGGGTATGAGCAGTTCTTC.

The V call is TRBV2, the J call TRBJ1-1, with TRBD1 matching over 12 bases. Germline lookup yields CDR1 SNHLY and CDR2 FYNNEI. V was pared by 4 bases and J by 3 bases, with 15 bases of the junction left unmatched. The CDR3 totals 19 residues. In nucleotides, the CDR3 is TGTGCCAGCAGTGCCGGGACAGGGGGCCCCATAAACAAGGACACTGAAGCTTTCTTT. It is translated as CASSAGTGGPINKDTEAFF.